The 22 T cell receptor beta chains given below trace back to one sample, sequenced in a study of T cells in Graves' hyperthyroidism and ophthalmopathy. Researchers amplified the TCR beta CDR3 regions from RNA transcripts. HTBI primers were the set used in a first-round RT-PCR of the TCR CDR3. TCRdb re-called the multiplex PCR reads through MiXCR, storing one row per CDR3 protein. The sample shows approximately 520,000 distinct CDR3 sequences, around 21% of them seen only once. The sequencing input was blood. All receptors come from a man between 18 and 29 years old with Graves' hyperthyroidism.

The sample holds many counts of this clonotype. This chain joins TRBV29-1 and TRBJ2-2, with 7 bases lining up with TRBD1. The CDR3 runs to 13 residues. Germline CDR1 is SQVTM and CDR2 is ANQGSEA. V lost 3 bases, J lost 7 bases, and 5 bases stayed unmatched. The chain's CDR3 is CSVETGIDGELFF. The CDR3 coding sequence is TGCAGCGTTGAGACAGGGATCGACGGGGAGCTGTTTTTT.

This clonotype showed up many times. This chain connects TRBV7-2 to TRBJ2-7; unclear D gene. The CDR3 runs 15 residues. Germline loops: CDR1 SGHTA, CDR2 FQGNSA. With 0 bases removed from V and 7 bases from J, the gap between germline ends came to 16 bases. CDR3 region: CASSLAAEAQREQYF. As DNA, the CDR3 is TGTGCCAGCAGCTTAGCGGCAGAGGCCCAACGGGAGCAGTACTTC.

This clonotype appeared a few times. The chain uses TRBV4-1 and TRBJ1-2; TRBD1 aligns across 9 bases. In germline, CDR1 is MGHRA, CDR2 YSYEKL. This CDR3 has 16 residues. J was trimmed by 8 bases and V by 1 base; bases with no gene match: 11. CDR3 DNA sequence: TGCGCCAGCAGCCAAGCGTCACAGGGGGCGCGAGACGGCTACACCTTC. It codes for CASSQASQGARDGYTF.

Many counts were recorded for this clonotype. The chain employs TRBV19 and TRBJ1-5; D is unresolved. Germline V gives CDR1 LNHDA, CDR2 SQIVND (reference sequence). V lost 6 bases to trimming and J lost 5 bases, with 14 bases between them. The CDR3 extends over 14 amino acids. The CDR3, as DNA: TGTGCCAGTAGCCCCGGGAGGACCCATCAGCCCCAGCATTTT. It specifies CASSPGRTHQPQHF.

This clonotype was seen a few times. The chain uses TRBV19 and TRBJ2-2; 7 nucleotides match TRBD1. Trimming at V came to 7 bases and at J to 0 bases, leaving 8 bases not matched to a gene. The germline gives CDR1 LNHDA, CDR2 SQIVND (reference sequence). CDR3 size: 16 residues. Here the CDR3 DNA reads TGTGCCAGTACCAGAGAGGGGACAGCGAACACCGGGGAGCTGTTTTTT. It translates to CASTREGTANTGELFF. Variable domain in full (rest from reference TRBV19 and TRBJ2-2): DGGITQSPKYLFRKEGQNVTLSCEQNLNHDAMYWYRQDPGQGLRLIYYSQIVNDFQKGDIAEGYSVSREKKESFPLTVTSAQKNPTAFYLCASTREGTANTGELFFGEGSRLTVL.

J is TRBJ1-2 and V is TRBV11-2, with D unclear. Germline lookup yields CDR1 SGHAT and CDR2 FQNNGV. This CDR3 has 12 residues. V lost 6 bases and J 7 bases, leaving 12 bases between the germline ends. In nucleotides, the CDR3 is TGTGCCAGCAGTACAATCGCGGGTGGCTACACCTTC. As protein: CASSTIAGGYTF. The full variable domain, its missing parts supplied by reference TRBV11-2 and TRBJ1-2, is EAGVAQSPRYKIIEKRQSVAFWCNPISGHATLYWYQQILGQGPKLLIQFQNNGVVDDSQLPKDRFSAERLKGVDSTLKIQPAKLEDSAVYLCASSTIAGGYTFGSGTRLTVV.

The sample holds a few counts of this clonotype. At one boundary the junction diverges from the germline segment, which might be a read error. The chain has TRBV12-3 or TRBV12-4 and TRBJ1-5; 8 nucleotides match TRBD1. The CDR3 extends over 15 amino acids. CDR3 sequence (DNA): TGTACCAGCACCCCTGGGACAGGTCCTAATCAGCCCCAGCATTTT. Protein product: CTSTPGTGPNQPQHF.

There are a few counts of this clonotype. The rearrangement links TRBV6-1 to TRBJ1-5; possible D gene TRBD1, 6 bases. Germline CDR1 MNHNS, CDR2 SASEGT. Trimming stripped 9 bases from V and 4 bases from J, with 16 bases between. The CDR3 spans 14 residues. The CDR3 DNA follows: TGTGCCAGAACGGGACAAATAATAAATCAGCCCCAGCATTTT. This encodes CARTGQIINQPQHF.

This clonotype was seen many times. V is TRBV27 and J is TRBJ1-6; 9 bases line up with TRBD1. V was clipped by 4 bases and J by 6 bases; unmatched bases: 4. The CDR3 has 15 residues. CDR1 is MNHEY, CDR2 SMNVEV, per germline (reference sequence). The CDR3 region is CASSYTGGGNSPLHF. In DNA, the CDR3 is TGTGCCAGCAGTTACACAGGGGGCGGTAATTCACCCCTCCACTTT.

This clonotype has at least ten counts. CDR3 sequence: CASSETGTGSSYNSPLHF. The CDR3 coding sequence is TGTGCCAGCAGTGAAACGGGGACAGGGAGCTCCTATAATTCACCCCTCCACTTT. The gene calls are TRBV6-1 and TRBJ1-6; 9 bases align to TRBD1. Germline V gene lookup returns CDR1 MNHNS and CDR2 SASEGT. Trimming at V came to 2 bases and at J to 0 bases, leaving 5 bases not matched to a gene. The CDR3 is 18 amino acids.

This clonotype was detected ten times or more. The rearrangement uses TRBV6-1 and TRBJ1-2; 9 nucleotides align to TRBD1. CDR3 length: 15 residues. Germline V gene data show CDR1 as MNHNS and CDR2 as SASEGT. The ends lost 6 bases at V and 6 bases at J; junction bases unmatched: 11. The CDR3 loop reads CASSQIAGQGDGYTF. The CDR3, as DNA: TGTGCCAGCAGCCAAATTGCGGGACAGGGTGATGGCTACACCTTC.

This clonotype was seen repeatedly, ten times or more. The chain joins TRBV6-1 to TRBJ1-5; D ambiguous. Trimming left V 2 bases short and J 2 bases short, with 13 bases between. Germline V lookup: CDR1 MNHNS, CDR2 SASEGT. This CDR3 has 16 residues. This CDR3 reads CASSERDGSRNQPQHF. CDR3 in DNA: TGTGCCAGCAGTGAACGCGACGGATCGCGCAATCAGCCCCAGCATTTT.

This clonotype was observed a handful of times. The rearrangement uses TRBV19 and TRBJ2-2; the match to TRBD2 covers 7 bases. The CDR3 is 14 amino acids. With 5 bases clipped from V and 7 bases from J, the junction kept 7 bases outside the gene matches. Per germline, CDR1 LNHDA and CDR2 SQIVND (reference sequence). The CDR3 region has the DNA TGTGCCAGTAGTCCCCAGGGAGGGATCGGGGAGCTGTTTTTT. Encoded protein: CASSPQGGIGELFF.

This clonotype was detected many times. The V call is TRBV4-1, the J call TRBJ1-2, with 8 bases matching TRBD1. This CDR3 has 13 residues. V lost 4 bases to trimming and J lost 7 bases; unmatched junction nucleotides: 5. Germline assignment: CDR1 MGHRA and CDR2 YSYEKL. CDR3 DNA sequence: TGCGCCAGCAGCCCTCAGGGGGCGGTTGGCTACACCTTC. Translation: CASSPQGAVGYTF.

The chain joins TRBV24-1 to TRBJ2-5; 9 bases agree with TRBD1. V shed 5 bases and J 4 bases; nucleotides not matched to a gene: 7. The CDR3 runs 15 residues. From germline, CDR1 is KGHDR and CDR2 SFDVKD. CDR3: CATSVGTGKRETQYF. The CDR3 DNA sequence: TGTGCCACCAGTGTCGGGACAGGGAAACGAGAGACCCAGTACTTC.

This clonotype was counted ten times or more. This chain joins TRBV11-2 and TRBJ2-2; the D is unclear. The CDR3 length is 14 residues. Trimming cost V 5 bases and J 0 bases, with 7 bases left between them. Germline lookup yields CDR1 SGHAT and CDR2 FQNNGV. The CDR3 DNA reads as TGTGCCAGCAGCCTCGAACCGAACACCGGGGAGCTGTTTTTT. This encodes CASSLEPNTGELFF.

This clonotype showed up many times. V and J are TRBV2 and TRBJ1-3; no reliable D call. Germline CDR1 reads SNHLY; CDR2 reads FYNNEI. The CDR3 contains 15 residues. The V gene lost 4 bases and the J gene lost 4 bases, with 14 bases spanning the gap. CDR3 sequence: CASSGEGPTGNTIYF. The CDR3 DNA sequence: TGTGCCAGCAGTGGGGAGGGCCCCACAGGAAACACCATATATTTT.

This sequence joins TRBV19 and TRBJ1-1; no definite D call. From germline, CDR1 is LNHDA and CDR2 SQIVND (reference sequence). V lost 0 bases, J lost 5 bases, and 19 bases lay in between. CDR3 length equals 17 residues. The CDR3 is CASSIDLWTSGRTEAFF. DNA of the CDR3: TGTGCCAGTAGTATAGATCTATGGACGTCGGGAAGAACTGAAGCTTTCTTT.

This clonotype was picked up a small number of times. This rearrangement joins TRBV6-2 or TRBV6-3 to TRBJ1-5; 7 bases match TRBD1. Germline loops: CDR1 MNHEY, CDR2 SVGEGT. Trimming removed 4 bases from V and 5 bases from J; junction bases left unmatched: 2. This CDR3 comprises 13 residues. As DNA, the CDR3 is TGTGCCAGCAGTTTTACAGGGGATCAGCCCCAGCATTTT. Its translation: CASSFTGDQPQHF.

This clonotype has a count of ten or more. The chain carries TRBV12-3 or TRBV12-4 and TRBJ1-2; D is uncertain. V was clipped by 1 base and J by 6 bases, with 12 bases between them. The CDR3 is made up of 14 amino acids. The CDR3 protein is CASSLGRGSDGYTF. CDR3 bases: TGTGCCAGCAGTTTAGGGAGAGGGTCAGATGGCTACACCTTC.

This clonotype was recorded many times. V gene TRBV6-4 combines with J gene TRBJ1-2, with D hard to call. The CDR3 has 15 amino acids. CDR1 is MRHNA, CDR2 SNTAGT, per germline. Trimming pared 0 bases from V and 2 bases from J, leaving 10 bases between. CDR3 sequence: CASSDSFGGNYGYTF. The CDR3, as DNA: TGTGCCAGCAGTGACTCGTTTGGCGGGAACTATGGCTACACCTTC.

This clonotype came up many times. The genes are TRBV6-4 and TRBJ1-1, with D perhaps TRBD1 (5 bases). The CDR3 runs 17 residues. Germline V gene sequence: CDR1 MRHNA, CDR2 SNTAGT. Trimming took off 6 bases at V and 3 bases at J, with 23 bases between the two ends. The CDR3 sequence: CASSPLRGSRRDTEAFF. DNA of the CDR3: TGTGCCAGCAGCCCCCTCCGGGGCAGCCGGAGGGACACTGAAGCTTTCTTT.